This T cell receptor beta chain is from a study of control samples from healthy donors and cancer patients. TCRdb's copy holds only in-frame clones and misses some; the assay was immunoSEQ multiplex PCR. The table has 65,000 to 85,000 clones, about 90% seen once. Per germline, CDR1 SGHRS and CDR2 YFSETQ. V was cut by 4 bases and J by 6 bases, with 19 bases left in between. This CDR3 comprises 15 residues. This clonotype was sampled from a woman between 45 and 60 years old with head and neck cancer. The chain employs TRBV5-1 and TRBJ1-1, with D possibly matching TRBD1 (6 bases). The sample was PBMCs. As DNA, the CDR3 is TGCGCCAGCAGCCCCCCCGGGACACACCAGGCTGAAGCTTTCTTT. Translating gives CASSPPGTHQAEAFF.